Described below is a single T cell receptor (beta chain) sequence and its context. The data were obtained in a study of blood T cell repertoires in COVID-19. Across the whole study: Acute and convalescent COVID-19 specimens originated in the United States, Italy and Spain. From T cells, B-cell-depleted T cells, or PBMCs came the material, which was cDNA or gDNA.

The study assigned cohorts using participant-reported clinical history. V dropped 2 bases and J dropped 4 bases, with 8 bases sitting between them. This CDR3 contains 13 residues. The germline V gene has CDR1 LNHNV and CDR2 YYDKDF (reference sequence). Method: immunoSEQ multiplex PCR; TCRdb's copy keeps in-frame clones and lacks some. The table has about 330,000 clones, roughly 90% seen once. The V and J genes are TRBV15 and TRBJ1-1; D gene ambiguous. The receptor's source is a woman aged 25-40 years who had recovered from COVID-19. The sample taken for sequencing was PBMCs or T cells enriched from blood (not recorded which). This CDR3 is CATSRPEGTEAFF. CDR3 in DNA: TGTGCCACCAGCAGACCGGAGGGCACTGAAGCTTTCTTT. The entire variable domain, with the rest obtained from reference TRBV15 and TRBJ1-1, is as follows: DAMVIQNPRYQVTQFGKPVTLSCSQTLNHNVMYWYQQKSSQAPKLLFHYYDKDFNNEADTPDNFQSRRPNTSFCFLDIRSPGLGDTAMYLCATSRPEGTEAFFGQGTRLTVV.